Following are 19 T cell receptor beta chains from one sample sequenced in a study of cytomegalovirus exposure and HLA in healthy donors. The PCR ran on 60 Vbeta and 13 Jbeta primers. The assay was immunoSEQ multiplex PCR, and TCRdb's table has in-frame clones only and misses some. This table has 110,000 to 150,000 clones, about four fifths appearing once. The specimen sequenced was PBMCs. These receptor sequences come from a woman aged 18-30 years in good health and CMV-seropositive.

V is TRBV7-2 and J is TRBJ2-3; 11 bases match TRBD2. Germline-derived CDR1 and CDR2 are SGHTA and FQGNSA. The trim removed 5 bases at V and 0 bases at J, leaving 4 bases unmatched. This CDR3 is built from 16 residues. The DNA of the CDR3 is TGTGCCAGCAGCCGAACTAGCGGGGGTAGCACAGATACGCAGTATTTT. Translating gives CASSRTSGGSTDTQYF.

A single count supports this clone. V gene TRBV9 combines with J gene TRBJ1-2; TRBD1 is a possible D gene (5 bases). This CDR3 is 17 amino acids long. Germline CDR1 is SGDLS and CDR2 is YYNGEE. The germline V and J ends were trimmed by 0 bases and 5 bases, with 20 bases remaining between them. The CDR3 DNA reads as TGTGCCAGCAGCGTAGGATTAAGACAGACCGACCGATATGGCTACACCTTC. Its translation: CASSVGLRQTDRYGYTF.

This clone was detected only a few times. J is TRBJ2-7 and V is TRBV6-6, with D possibly matching TRBD2 (5 bases). Germline V gene sequence: CDR1 MNHNY, CDR2 SVGAGI (reference sequence). V lost 0 bases to trimming and J lost 2 bases, with 11 bases between them. CDR3 length: 15 amino acids. The CDR3 sequence is CASSYSISGAYEQYF. The CDR3 nucleotides are TGTGCCAGCAGTTACTCGATCTCCGGGGCCTACGAGCAGTACTTC.

This chain connects TRBV12-5 to TRBJ2-5; D remains ambiguous. Between the trimmed V and J ends, which lost 1 base and 5 bases, there was a span of 8 bases. This CDR3 has 13 residues. Germline lookup yields CDR1 LGHNT and CDR2 FRNRAP. The DNA of the CDR3 is TGTGCTAGTGGTTTGGGACATCCCGAGACCCAGTACTTC. Amino acid sequence: CASGLGHPETQYF.

The chain employs TRBV19 and TRBJ2-7; the match to TRBD2 covers 12 bases. This CDR3 region has 15 residues. After removal of 6 bases from V and 2 bases from J, the junction contained 5 bases not matched to a gene. Germline V gene lookup returns CDR1 LNHDA and CDR2 SQIVND (reference sequence). The CDR3 spells CASSLLAGGAYEQYF. The CDR3, as DNA: TGTGCCAGTAGCCTACTAGCGGGGGGCGCCTACGAGCAGTACTTC.

The chain carries TRBV5-1 and TRBJ2-5; D gene ambiguous. With 0 bases removed from V and 1 base from J, the gap between germline ends came to 7 bases. The CDR3 consists of 14 residues. The germline V gene encodes CDR1 SGHRS and CDR2 YFSETQ. The CDR3 coding sequence is TGCGCCAGCAGCTTGGCCGGTCCCCAAGAGACCCAGTACTTC. Translation gives CASSLAGPQETQYF.

This clone was counted between two and nine times. This chain joins TRBV27 and TRBJ2-1; TRBD2 aligns across 7 bases. The CDR3 is made up of 14 amino acids. The J segment lost 6 bases and the V segment lost 3 bases, leaving 5 bases of the junction unmatched. Germline V CDR1 and CDR2: MNHEY, SMNVEV (reference sequence). The DNA of the CDR3 is TGTGCCAGCAGTTTGAAGCGGGAATTCAATGAGCAGTTCTTC. Translation gives CASSLKREFNEQFF.

This clone was picked up a small number of times. V and J are TRBV6-5 and TRBJ1-1, with TRBD1 matching 8 bases. V lost 7 bases to trimming and J lost 1 base; unmatched junction nucleotides: 8. The CDR3 is 15 residues long. Germline assignment: CDR1 MNHEY and CDR2 SVGAGI. The CDR3 sequence: CASISAGTGNTEAFF. As DNA, the CDR3 is TGTGCCAGCATTAGCGCCGGGACAGGGAACACTGAAGCTTTCTTT.

This clone was observed a single time. This chain joins TRBV2 and TRBJ2-3; TRBD2 aligns across 9 bases. The CDR3 is made up of 17 amino acids. J gave up 1 base and V 1 base, and 6 bases lay outside the gene matches. Germline CDR1 is SNHLY and CDR2 is FYNNEI. The CDR3 loop reads CASSEGPGLARTDTQYF. DNA for the CDR3: TGTGCCAGCAGTGAAGGTCCGGGACTAGCCCGCACAGATACGCAGTATTTT.

The rearrangement links TRBV29-1 to TRBJ2-1; D is possibly TRBD1 (5 bases). V lost 2 bases to trimming and J lost 5 bases, with 16 bases between them. Germline V gene sequence: CDR1 SQVTM, CDR2 ANQGSEA. The CDR3 contains 15 residues. The CDR3 DNA reads as TGCAGCGTTGAAAGGGGTGGATTATCAAACAATGAGCAGTTCTTC. Protein: CSVERGGLSNNEQFF.

The chain has TRBV7-2 and TRBJ1-6, with a tentative D call TRBD1 (5 bases). The V and J ends lost 2 bases and 9 bases respectively, with 11 bases between them. The CDR3 has 14 residues. Germline lookup yields CDR1 SGHTA and CDR2 FQGNSA. CDR3 sequence reads: CASSLSGGSSPLHF. The CDR3 DNA reads TGTGCCAGCAGCTTAAGCGGGGGAAGTTCACCCCTCCACTTT.

This clone has only one observation. The rearrangement uses TRBV4-3 and TRBJ1-1; a possible D gene is TRBD1 (5 bases). CDR1 and CDR2 (germline): LGHNA, YSLEER. The CDR3 runs 17 residues. V was trimmed by 4 bases and J by 4 bases, leaving 22 bases between them. The CDR3 reads CASSLFREIGMSTEAFF. CDR3 coding DNA: TGCGCCAGCAGCCTCTTCAGGGAAATAGGGATGTCCACTGAAGCTTTCTTT.

The V call is TRBV30, the J call TRBJ1-3; maybe TRBD1 (5 bases). This CDR3 is 14 amino acids long. Germline CDR1 reads GTSNPN; CDR2 reads SVGIG (reference sequence). Trimming cost V 5 bases and J 8 bases, with 19 bases left between them. CDR3 amino acids: CAWGRGPSAYTIYF. In DNA form, the CDR3 reads TGTGCCTGGGGAAGGGGTCCTTCGGCCTACACCATATATTTT. Full variable domain (rest looked up from reference TRBV30 and TRBJ1-3): SQTIHQWPATLVQPVGSPLSLECTVEGTSNPNLYWYRQAAGRGLQLLFYSVGIGQISSEVPQNLSASRPQDRQFILSSKKLLLSDSGFYLCAWGRGPSAYTIYFGEGSWLTVV.

The J gene is TRBJ1-2, the V gene TRBV6-6; weak D call: TRBD1 (6 bases). CDR3 size: 14 residues. Trimming took off 9 bases at V and 7 bases at J, with 21 bases between the two ends. CDR1 and CDR2 (germline): MNHNY, SVGAGI (reference sequence). The CDR3 is CASRLAQQGGGYTF. Written as DNA, the CDR3 is TGTGCCAGTAGGCTGGCCCAACAGGGCGGTGGCTACACCTTC.

V gene TRBV30 combines with J gene TRBJ2-1; 8 nucleotides agree with TRBD2. Germline V gene data show CDR1 as GTSNPN and CDR2 as SVGIG (reference sequence). Trimming took 3 bases from V and 4 from J; bases not matched to a gene: 8. CDR3 length equals 15 residues. CDR3 sequence: CAWRWPGGQYNEQFF. CDR3 DNA sequence: TGTGCCTGGAGATGGCCGGGGGGGCAATACAATGAGCAGTTCTTC.

The chain employs TRBV5-1 and TRBJ1-4; 9 positions match TRBD1. The CDR3 contains 17 residues. From germline, CDR1 is SGHRS and CDR2 YFSETQ. Trimming cost V 0 bases and J 3 bases; bases outside gene matches: 6. CDR3 nucleotide sequence: TGCGCCAGCAGCTTGGCAGGGACAGGGCCGGCTAATGAAAAACTGTTTTTT. It specifies CASSLAGTGPANEKLFF.

This sequence joins TRBV6-5 and TRBJ1-1, with a weak D call TRBD1 (5 bases). This CDR3 spans 11 amino acids. V shed 7 bases and J shed 5 bases, with 8 bases lying between them. Looked up from germline, CDR1 is MNHEY and CDR2 is SVGAGI. The CDR3 region is CASNQGTEAFF. In DNA, the CDR3 is TGTGCCAGCAACCAGGGTACTGAAGCTTTCTTT.

In its sample, this clone was seen once. The rearrangement joins TRBV7-2 to TRBJ2-3; 15 positions agree with TRBD2. V dropped 4 bases and J dropped 5; count of bases not matched to a gene: 10. Germline V CDR1 and CDR2: SGHTA, FQGNSA. The CDR3 is 18 amino acids. In nucleotides, the CDR3 is TGTGCCAGCAGCTCCTCTGGACTAGCGGGGGGGCGGGGAGATACGCAGTATTTT. Amino acid sequence: CASSSSGLAGGRGDTQYF.

The V call is TRBV7-8, the J call TRBJ2-7, with a tentative D call TRBD1 (5 bases). CDR1 and CDR2 from the germline V gene are SGHVS and FQNEAQ. V dropped 5 bases and J dropped 1 base, with 12 bases sitting between them. There are 14 residues in the CDR3. CDR3 loop: CASSQIDRSYEQYF. CDR3 in DNA: TGTGCCAGCAGCCAGATCGACAGATCCTACGAGCAGTACTTC.